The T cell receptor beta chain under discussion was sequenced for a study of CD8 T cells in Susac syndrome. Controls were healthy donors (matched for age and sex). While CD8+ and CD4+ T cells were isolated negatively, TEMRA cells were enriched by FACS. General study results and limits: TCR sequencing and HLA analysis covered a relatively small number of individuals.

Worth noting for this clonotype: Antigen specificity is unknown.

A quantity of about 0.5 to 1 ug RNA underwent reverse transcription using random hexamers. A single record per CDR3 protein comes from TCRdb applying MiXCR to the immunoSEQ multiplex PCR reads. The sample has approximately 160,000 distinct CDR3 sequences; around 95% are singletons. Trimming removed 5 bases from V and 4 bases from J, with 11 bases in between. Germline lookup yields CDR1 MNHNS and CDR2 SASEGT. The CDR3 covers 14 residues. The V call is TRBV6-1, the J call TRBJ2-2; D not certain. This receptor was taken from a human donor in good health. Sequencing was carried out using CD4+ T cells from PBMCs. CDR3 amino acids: CASSYLTSTGELFF. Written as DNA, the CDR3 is TGTGCCAGCAGTTATCTGACCTCCACCGGGGAGCTGTTTTTT.